This TCR beta chain was recorded in a study of identical twins. The cDNA had a unique molecular identifier and a template-switch universal primer site. TCRdb independently ran MiXCR on the 5' RACE reads; one entry per CDR3 protein. There are 200,000 to 250,000 distinct CDR3 sequences in the sample; 6.5% occur only once, and just over 14% lies in the top ten. All donors comprised healthy Caucasians. After removal of 7 bases from V and 4 bases from J, the junction contained 10 bases not matched to a gene. This CDR3 contains 15 residues. These records were also assigned to another study, of T cells expressing NK-cell markers. That publication notes: The study drew TCR beta repertoires from sorted CD3+CD56+NKG2C+, CD3+CD56+NKG2C- and CD3+CD56-NKG2C+ T cells. T cells sorted in several experiments were restricted to alpha-beta TCR T cells by an anti-gamma-delta TCR antibody.

The sequence came from a woman in her late teens or twenties in good health. The sequencing sample was made of CD8+ T cells sorted from blood. The chain couples TRBV12-3 or TRBV12-4 to TRBJ1-2; TRBD1 aligns across 9 bases. Here the CDR3 DNA reads TGTGCCAGCATCTTGGGACAGGGATTTGTCTATGGCTACACCTTC. This encodes CASILGQGFVYGYTF.